These 12 T cell receptor beta chains were sequenced from one sample in a study of blood T cell repertoires in COVID-19. Method: immunoSEQ multiplex PCR; TCRdb's copy keeps in-frame clones and lacks some. The sample has 110,000 to 150,000 clones; roughly 86% are singletons. Sequences were obtained from peripheral blood. Receptors were obtained from a man between 65 and 85 years old with acute or convalescent COVID-19.

The V gene is TRBV9, the J gene TRBJ1-2; maybe TRBD1 (6 bases). CDR3 length: 14 residues. The germline gives CDR1 SGDLS, CDR2 YYNGEE. V was cut by 6 bases and J by 4 bases, with 16 bases left in between. CDR3 region: CASTDPTGTYGYTF. CDR3 coding DNA: TGTGCCAGCACCGACCCCACAGGGACCTATGGCTACACCTTC.

This clone appeared once. V usage is TRBV7-6 and J usage is TRBJ1-2; D unresolved. Trimming removed 5 bases from V and 4 bases from J, with 8 bases in between. The CDR3 spans 12 residues. CDR1 SGHVS and CDR2 FNYEAQ come from the germline V gene. The CDR3, as DNA: TGTGCCAGCAGCCCCGCGGGCTATGGCTACACCTTC. Translating it yields CASSPAGYGYTF. Full variable domain (rest looked up from reference TRBV7-6 and TRBJ1-2): GAGVSQSPRYKVTKRGQDVALRCDPISGHVSLYWYRQALGQGPEFLTYFNYEAQQDKSGLPNDRFSAERPEGSISTLTIQRTEQRDSAMYRCASSPAGYGYTFGSGTRLTVV.

V gene TRBV6-1 combines with J gene TRBJ2-1; TRBD1 is a possible D gene (5 bases). The CDR3 has 13 residues. The germline V and J ends were trimmed by 2 bases and 13 bases, with 15 bases remaining between them. CDR1 and CDR2 from the germline V gene are MNHNS and SASEGT. The CDR3 loop is CASSENWGRPQFF. The CDR3 nucleotides are TGTGCCAGCAGTGAAAATTGGGGCCGGCCCCAGTTCTTC.

This chain joins TRBV12-3 or TRBV12-4 and TRBJ1-1, with D possibly matching TRBD1 (6 bases). The CDR3 extends over 12 amino acids. Trimming shortened V by 5 bases and J by 10 bases, and 14 bases separated the two germline ends. CDR3 sequence reads: CASSPPGAVAFF. The DNA for the CDR3 is TGTGCCAGCAGTCCTCCAGGGGCCGTAGCTTTCTTT.

This clone was counted a single time. V is TRBV4-1 and J is TRBJ2-7, with TRBD1 matching 9 bases. The CDR3 runs 13 residues. Per germline, CDR1 MGHRA and CDR2 YSYEKL. The V gene end was trimmed by 3 bases and the J gene end by 8 bases; junction bases not matched to a gene: 5. The chain's CDR3 is CASSQPQGAQQYF. CDR3 in DNA: TGCGCCAGCAGCCAGCCACAGGGGGCTCAGCAGTACTTC.

Notes on this clone: Other nucleotide sequences in the sample specify the same CDR3. V and J are TRBV3-1 (or the pseudogene TRBV3-2) and TRBJ1-2; 9 nucleotides agree with TRBD1. Germline V gene sequence: CDR1 LGHDT, CDR2 YNNKEL (reference sequence). The CDR3 spans 13 residues. Trimming at V came to 1 base and at J to 8 bases, leaving 2 bases not matched to a gene. The CDR3 loop is CASSQGQGGGYTF. The CDR3 DNA is TGTGCCAGCAGCCAAGGACAGGGGGGAGGCTACACCTTC.

CDR3: CASSSTGGGGNYGYTF. The CDR3 DNA reads as TGTGCCAGCAGCAGTACAGGGGGAGGGGGTAACTATGGCTACACCTTC. The chain has TRBV28 and TRBJ1-2; TRBD1 agrees at 8 bases. J gave up 1 base and V 6 bases, and 10 bases lay outside the gene matches. The CDR3 is 16 residues long. Germline V gene lookup returns CDR1 MDHEN and CDR2 SYDVKM.

The chain joins TRBV7-8 to TRBJ1-1; 7 bases agree with TRBD1. CDR1 is SGHVS and CDR2 is FQNEAQ in the germline V gene. The V gene end was trimmed by 5 bases and the J gene end by 10 bases; junction bases not matched to a gene: 7. The CDR3 runs to 12 residues. The CDR3 nucleotides read TGTGCCAGCAGCCCTTGGACAGGAGGAGCTTTCTTT. Its translation: CASSPWTGGAFF.

The genes are TRBV7-6 and TRBJ1-1, with no clear D. The CDR3 is made up of 11 amino acids. Germline loops: CDR1 SGHVS, CDR2 FNYEAQ. The V end lost 10 bases, the J end lost 4 bases, and 10 bases lay between the germline ends. As DNA, the CDR3 is TGTGCCACCGAGAGGAGCACTGAAGCTTTCTTT. The encoded protein is CATERSTEAFF.

V and J are TRBV28 and TRBJ1-2, with 7 positions matching TRBD1. V gave up 9 bases and J gave up 3 bases; unmatched junction bases: 4. Germline V gives CDR1 MDHEN, CDR2 SYDVKM. The CDR3 loop spans 12 amino acids. Written as DNA, the CDR3 is TGTGCCAGTCAAGGGACAGACTATGGCTACACCTTC. This sequence encodes CASQGTDYGYTF.

This rearrangement joins TRBV11-1 to TRBJ1-4; 7 nucleotides align to TRBD1. The CDR3 length is 14 residues. Germline CDR1 is SGHAT and CDR2 is FQDESV (reference sequence). The trim removed 5 bases at V and 1 base at J, leaving 1 base unmatched. The CDR3 spells CASSRDRTNEKLFF. The CDR3 DNA follows: TGTGCCAGCAGCCGGGACAGAACTAATGAAAAACTGTTTTTT.

This clone has a handful of counts. The chain has TRBV7-9 and TRBJ2-7; D call uncertain. This CDR3 spans 13 amino acids. With 1 base removed from V and 3 bases from J, the gap between germline ends came to 7 bases. The V gene's germline CDR1 is SEHNR and CDR2 FQNEAQ (reference sequence). CDR3 residues: CASSLDSVYEQYF. The CDR3, as DNA: TGTGCCAGCAGCTTAGATTCGGTCTACGAGCAGTACTTC.